Shown below are 23 T cell receptor beta chains from a single sample sequenced in a study of shared clonotypes between healthy human individuals. This table comes from immunoSEQ multiplex PCR, and its TCRdb copy is limited to in-frame clones, with some not included. The table includes some 580,000 clones, about 97% detected once. What was sequenced was naive CD4+ T cells sorted from blood. Subset here: CD45RA+ positively selected. Source of these receptors: a woman in her thirties in good health.

V usage is TRBV7-9 and J usage is TRBJ1-4; D not certain. This CDR3 region has 15 residues. V shed 4 bases and J shed 7 bases, with 16 bases lying between them. The germline V gene encodes CDR1 SEHNR and CDR2 FQNEAQ (reference sequence). The CDR3 reads CASSYTGLTGEKLFF. The CDR3, as DNA: TGTGCCAGCAGCTATACCGGGTTAACGGGTGAAAAACTGTTTTTT.

The chain carries TRBV19 and TRBJ2-3; TRBD1 is a possible D gene (5 bases). Between the trimmed V and J ends, which lost 3 bases and 1 base, there was a span of 11 bases. The CDR3 is 15 amino acids. Germline V CDR1 and CDR2: LNHDA, SQIVND (reference sequence). The CDR3, as DNA: TGTGCCAGTAGTATCCAGGGTTCAGGCACAGATACGCAGTATTTT. Translated, it gives CASSIQGSGTDTQYF.

This chain joins TRBV11-3 and TRBJ2-7; D gene uncertain. The germline V and J ends were trimmed by 1 base and 6 bases, with 13 bases remaining between them. This CDR3 is 14 amino acids long. From germline, CDR1 is SGHNT and CDR2 YENEEA. CDR3 sequence: CASSLGGPLGEQYF. The CDR3 nucleotides read TGTGCCAGCAGCTTAGGGGGTCCCCTGGGCGAGCAGTACTTC.

The chain uses TRBV25-1 and TRBJ2-3; TRBD1 matches 10 bases. CDR1 and CDR2 from the germline V gene are MGHDK and SYGVNS. J gave up 4 bases and V 1 base, and 11 bases lay outside the gene matches. The CDR3 has 18 residues. The CDR3 bases are TGTGCCAGCAGTGAATTTCTGGGCGAGACAGGGGGCTCAGATACGCAGTATTTT. Protein product: CASSEFLGETGGSDTQYF. The full variable domain, its missing parts supplied by reference TRBV25-1 and TRBJ2-3, is EADIYQTPRYLVIGTGKKITLECSQTMGHDKMYWYQQDPGMELHLIHYSYGVNSTEKGDLSSESTVSRIRTEHFPLTLESARPSHTSQYLCASSEFLGETGGSDTQYFGPGTRLTVL.

The rearrangement links TRBV28 to TRBJ1-1, with 7 nucleotides matching TRBD1. CDR1 and CDR2 (germline): MDHEN, SYDVKM. The V and J ends lost 4 bases and 11 bases, in that order; junction bases with no gene match: 7. This CDR3 has 12 residues. CDR3 sequence (DNA): TGTGCCAGCAGTTCAGGGGGAACACGGGCTTTCTTT. This sequence encodes CASSSGGTRAFF.

In its sample, this clone was seen a few times. V and J are TRBV18 and TRBJ1-1; D may be TRBD1 (5 bases). The CDR3 covers 14 residues. V lost 3 bases, J lost 0 bases, and 8 bases lay in between. In germline, CDR1 is KGHSH, CDR2 LQKENI. CDR3 amino acids: CASSPEGMNTEAFF. The CDR3 DNA is TGTGCCAGCTCACCTGAGGGGATGAACACTGAAGCTTTCTTT. Looking up the rest from reference TRBV18 and TRBJ1-1 gives the full variable domain: NAGVMQNPRHLVRRRGQEARLRCSPMKGHSHVYWYRQLPEEGLKFMVYLQKENIIDESGMPKERFSAEFPKEGPSILRIQQVVRGDSAAYFCASSPEGMNTEAFFGQGTRLTVV.

The genes are TRBV2 and TRBJ1-1; D gene ambiguous. The CDR3 has 13 residues. Per germline, CDR1 SNHLY and CDR2 FYNNEI. The V and J ends lost 4 bases and 1 base respectively, with 7 bases between them. The CDR3 region is CASSGPGNTEAFF. The DNA of the CDR3 is TGTGCCAGCAGTGGTCCAGGGAACACTGAAGCTTTCTTT.

Regarding this clone: The sample carries other DNA sequences with the same CDR3. CDR3 region: CASSLGGGSNQPQHF. The CDR3 DNA sequence: TGTGCCAGCAGTTTAGGGGGGGGAAGCAATCAGCCCCAGCATTTT. The chain couples TRBV28 to TRBJ1-5; D might be TRBD1 (5 bases). The germline V gene has CDR1 MDHEN and CDR2 SYDVKM. The V gene lost 2 bases and the J gene lost 1 base, with 9 bases spanning the gap. This CDR3 is built from 15 residues.

The chain links TRBV7-9 to TRBJ1-1; D is undetermined. This CDR3 has 17 amino acids. The ends were cut back, 2 bases at V and 5 bases at J, with 21 bases in the middle. Per germline, CDR1 SEHNR and CDR2 FQNEAQ (reference sequence). The CDR3 loop is CASSLTPGRTGFTEAFF. As DNA, the CDR3 is TGTGCCAGCAGCTTAACTCCGGGAAGGACGGGATTTACTGAAGCTTTCTTT.

The chain carries TRBV15 and TRBJ2-3; no reliable D call. This CDR3 has 21 residues. The ends were cut back, 0 bases at V and 2 bases at J, with 27 bases in the middle. CDR1 LNHNV and CDR2 YYDKDF come from the germline V gene (reference sequence). CDR3 sequence reads: CATSRDGPQVMPPRLTDTQYF. The CDR3 nucleotides are TGTGCCACCAGCAGAGATGGTCCGCAGGTCATGCCTCCCCGCCTCACAGATACGCAGTATTTT. Together with reference TRBV15 and TRBJ2-3, the CDR3 gives the full variable domain: DAMVIQNPRYQVTQFGKPVTLSCSQTLNHNVMYWYQQKSSQAPKLLFHYYDKDFNNEADTPDNFQSRRPNTSFCFLDIRSPGLGDTAMYLCATSRDGPQVMPPRLTDTQYFGPGTRLTVL.

Here the CDR3 reads CASSPDRGLGEQYF. The CDR3 nucleotides read TGTGCCAGCTCACCCGACAGGGGTCTAGGCGAGCAGTACTTC. The chain is built from TRBV18 and TRBJ2-7; TRBD1 aligns across 8 bases. The CDR3 is 14 residues long. Germline V lookup: CDR1 KGHSH, CDR2 LQKENI. V lost 3 bases, J lost 6 bases, and 7 bases stayed unmatched. The variable domain in full, with the rest retrieved from reference TRBV18 and TRBJ2-7, is NAGVMQNPRHLVRRRGQEARLRCSPMKGHSHVYWYRQLPEEGLKFMVYLQKENIIDESGMPKERFSAEFPKEGPSILRIQQVVRGDSAAYFCASSPDRGLGEQYFGPGTRLTVT.

The chain employs TRBV28 and TRBJ2-2, with 14 bases identical to TRBD2. Trimming took 4 bases from V and 2 from J; bases not matched to a gene: 3. The length of the CDR3 is 17 residues. CDR1 is MDHEN and CDR2 is SYDVKM in the germline V gene. CDR3 DNA: TGTGCCAGCAGTTGGGGACTAGCGGGAGTAAACACCGGGGAGCTGTTTTTT. It encodes CASSWGLAGVNTGELFF.

The chain's CDR3 is CAISEPSRGRAKNIQYF. Here the CDR3 DNA reads TGTGCCATCAGTGAGCCCTCTAGGGGCCGAGCCAAAAACATTCAGTACTTC. V and J are TRBV10-3 and TRBJ2-4; maybe TRBD1 (5 bases). The CDR3 contains 17 residues. V was cut by 2 bases and J by 0 bases, with 14 bases left in between. Germline-derived CDR1 and CDR2 are ENHRY and SYGVKD.

V usage is TRBV6-5 and J usage is TRBJ2-1; D remains ambiguous. CDR1 is MNHEY, CDR2 SVGAGI, per germline. The CDR3 is made up of 11 amino acids. V was shortened by 3 bases and J by 8 bases, with 5 bases between the two germline ends. The CDR3 coding sequence is TGTGCCAGCAGTTATGGGTATGAGCAGTTCTTC. Its protein is CASSYGYEQFF.

The chain combines TRBV14 with TRBJ2-2; 12 bases agree with TRBD2. V shed 5 bases, J shed 6 bases, and the junction held 4 bases outside the gene matches. Germline-derived CDR1 and CDR2 are SGHDN and FVKESK. CDR3 length equals 15 residues. The CDR3 DNA reads as TGTGCCAGCAGCTCTAGCGGGAGGGCTGCCGGGGAGCTGTTTTTT. Its translation: CASSSSGRAAGELFF.

The table lists this clone with a count of one. This chain links TRBV2 with TRBJ2-2, with unresolved D. The CDR3 runs 14 residues. CDR1 and CDR2 from the germline V gene are SNHLY and FYNNEI. Trimming took 9 bases from V and 4 from J, leaving 15 bases between them. The CDR3 nucleotides are TGTGCCAGTTTATCCCAGCCGGCCACCGGGGAGCTGTTTTTT. Translated: CASLSQPATGELFF.

V is TRBV6-5 and J is TRBJ2-2, with 10 nucleotides matching TRBD2. CDR3 length: 14 amino acids. Germline loops: CDR1 MNHEY, CDR2 SVGAGI. The V and J ends lost 7 bases and 4 bases, in that order; junction bases with no gene match: 3. The CDR3 is CASKREGRTGELFF. The CDR3 DNA sequence: TGTGCCAGCAAGCGGGAGGGTCGCACCGGGGAGCTGTTTTTT.

The chain has TRBV28 and TRBJ2-5; D is unclear. Looked up from germline, CDR1 is MDHEN and CDR2 is SYDVKM. V was clipped by 3 bases and J by 1 base, with 3 bases between them. The CDR3 length is 12 residues. The CDR3 region has the DNA TGTGCCAGCAGTTTTCGCCAAGAGACCCAGTACTTC. As protein: CASSFRQETQYF.

This clone was counted a single time. This sequence joins TRBV28 and TRBJ2-7; 9 bases align to TRBD1. The CDR3 length is 14 residues. The germline V gene has CDR1 MDHEN and CDR2 SYDVKM. The J segment lost 2 bases and the V segment lost 7 bases, leaving 6 bases of the junction unmatched. The CDR3 nucleotides are TGTGCCAGCACCGACAGGGGGTATACCTACGAGCAGTACTTC. Residues: CASTDRGYTYEQYF.

DNA of the CDR3: TGTGCCAGCAGCTTATTTACTACAAATTTCCTCACAGATACGCAGTATTTT. It is translated as CASSLFTTNFLTDTQYF. The gene calls are TRBV11-3 and TRBJ2-3; D not certain. The CDR3 has 17 residues. Trimming took 2 bases from V and 2 from J, leaving 17 bases between them. The germline CDR1 and CDR2 sequences are SGHNT and YENEEA.

The chain employs TRBV5-5 and TRBJ1-2; D might be TRBD1 (5 bases). Germline V gives CDR1 SGHKS, CDR2 YYEKEE (reference sequence). Trimming cost V 2 bases and J 5 bases, with 10 bases left between them. CDR3 length equals 13 residues. CDR3 DNA sequence: TGTGCCAGCAGCTTACGGACATTGTATGGCTACACCTTC. Translated, it gives CASSLRTLYGYTF.

The sample holds one count of this clone. The J gene is TRBJ2-1, the V gene TRBV5-1, with 7 bases matching TRBD2. Unmatched junction bases numbered 8, after V lost 0 bases and J lost 8 bases. This CDR3 is built from 15 residues. Germline V gene sequence: CDR1 SGHRS, CDR2 YFSETQ. The CDR3 loop reads CASSLAQLAPDEQFF. The CDR3 DNA is TGCGCCAGCAGCTTGGCCCAACTAGCGCCTGATGAGCAGTTCTTC.

The V call is TRBV5-1, the J call TRBJ1-2; D gene uncertain. Germline-derived CDR1 and CDR2 are SGHRS and YFSETQ. Trimming cost V 4 bases and J 6 bases, with 10 bases left between them. The CDR3 extends over 12 amino acids. CDR3 loop: CASSDGRDGYTF. DNA for the CDR3: TGCGCCAGCAGCGATGGAAGGGATGGCTACACCTTC.